This T cell receptor (beta chain) was identified in a study of cytomegalovirus exposure and HLA in healthy donors. The PCR ran on 60 Vbeta and 13 Jbeta primers. Here immunoSEQ multiplex PCR was the method, and the copy in TCRdb shows in-frame clones only, minus some. The sample shows around 150,000 clones, around 79% of them seen only once. Germline V CDR1 and CDR2: SGHRS, YFSETQ. The CDR3 totals 15 residues. The trim removed 4 bases at V and 6 bases at J, leaving 9 bases unmatched. The chain joins TRBV5-1 to TRBJ1-4; 7 nucleotides line up with TRBD1. The sample taken for sequencing was PBMCs. The receptor was isolated from a man in his forties or fifties in good health and CMV-seropositive. CDR3: CASSATTGTHEKLFF. In DNA, the CDR3 is TGCGCCAGCAGCGCCACGACAGGGACTCATGAAAAACTGTTTTTT.